These 2 T cell receptor beta chains were all obtained from the same sample, sequenced in a study of shared clonotypes between healthy human individuals. Profiling relied on immunoSEQ multiplex PCR, and the TCRdb table lists in-frame clones only, not all of them. Of about 2 million clones listed, less than 95% are singletons. CD45RO negativity and positive selection for CCR7 defined naive CD8 cells, a population that excluded terminally differentiated effector memory CD45RA+ cells. Sequences were obtained from naive CD8+ T cells sorted from blood. The source of these receptors is a man aged 18 to 35 in good health.

The chain employs TRBV11-2 and TRBJ2-4; 10 nucleotides agree with TRBD2. The V and J ends lost 5 bases and 1 base, in that order; junction bases with no gene match: 14. This CDR3 is built from 19 residues. Germline values: CDR1 SGHAT, CDR2 FQNNGV. DNA of the CDR3: TGTGCCAGCAGCCTCCGGCCAGCGGGAGGGTGGCAGGCCAAAAACATTCAGTACTTC. It specifies CASSLRPAGGWQAKNIQYF.

Worth noting for this clone: The sample carries other DNA sequences with the same CDR3. This chain connects TRBV30 to TRBJ2-6; D uncertain. Germline V gene data show CDR1 as GTSNPN and CDR2 as SVGIG (reference sequence). The V gene lost 1 base and the J gene lost 0 bases, with 4 bases spanning the gap. The CDR3 consists of 14 residues. The CDR3: CAWSAGSGANVLTF. The CDR3 nucleotides are TGTGCCTGGAGTGCAGGCTCTGGGGCCAACGTCCTGACTTTC.